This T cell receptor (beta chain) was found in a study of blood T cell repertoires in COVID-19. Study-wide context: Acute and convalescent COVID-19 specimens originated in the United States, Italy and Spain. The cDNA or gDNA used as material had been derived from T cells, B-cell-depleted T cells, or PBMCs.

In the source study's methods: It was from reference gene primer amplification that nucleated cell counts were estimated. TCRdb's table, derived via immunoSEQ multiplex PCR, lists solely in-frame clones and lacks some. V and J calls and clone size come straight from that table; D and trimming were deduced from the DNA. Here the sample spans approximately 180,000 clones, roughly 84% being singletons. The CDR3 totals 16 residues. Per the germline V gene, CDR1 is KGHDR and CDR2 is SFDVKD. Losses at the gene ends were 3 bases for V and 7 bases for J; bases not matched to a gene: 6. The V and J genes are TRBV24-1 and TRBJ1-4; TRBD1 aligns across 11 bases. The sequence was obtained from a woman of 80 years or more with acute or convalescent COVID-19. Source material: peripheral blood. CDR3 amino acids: CATSDGDRGTGEKLFF. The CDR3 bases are TGTGCCACCAGTGATGGGGACAGGGGGACGGGTGAAAAACTGTTTTTT.